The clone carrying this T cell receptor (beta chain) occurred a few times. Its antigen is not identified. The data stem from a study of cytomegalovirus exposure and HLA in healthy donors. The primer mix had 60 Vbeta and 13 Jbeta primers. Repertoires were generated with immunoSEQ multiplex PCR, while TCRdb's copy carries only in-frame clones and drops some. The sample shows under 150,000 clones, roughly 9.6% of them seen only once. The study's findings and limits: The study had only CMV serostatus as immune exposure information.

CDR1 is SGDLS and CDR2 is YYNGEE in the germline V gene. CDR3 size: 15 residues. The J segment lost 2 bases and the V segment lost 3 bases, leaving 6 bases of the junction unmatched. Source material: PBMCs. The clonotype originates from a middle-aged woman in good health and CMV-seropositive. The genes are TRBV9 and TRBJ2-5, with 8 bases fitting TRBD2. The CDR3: CASSAGAGVQETQYF. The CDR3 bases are TGTGCCAGCAGCGCGGGAGCGGGGGTACAAGAGACCCAGTACTTC.